A single sample gave rise to the 21 T cell receptor beta chains below, sequenced in a study of tumor-infiltrating lymphocytes in primary liver carcinoma. Scientists recovered RNA and DNA together from roughly 20-30 mg of unsorted bulk tissue. TCR beta cDNA was reverse-transcribed from approximately 0.45 ug of total RNA. The reaction used a constant-region primer and ProtoScript II reverse transcriptase. Libraries covering TCR beta were generated through three nested multiplex PCR rounds (using a slightly modified ARM-PCR). Amplification in the first two PCR rounds was performed using TRBV1-TRBV30 forward primers and a C-beta reverse primer for 9 to 11 cycles each. Each CDR3 protein gets one entry after TCRdb re-called the multiplex PCR reads with MiXCR. The sample shows roughly 45,000 distinct CDR3 sequences, approximately 70% of them seen only once. The sequenced sample was liver tumor tissue from sampling region 5. Subset meaning: tumor region T5, tumor centre. The receptors shown here come from a man in his forties or fifties with primary liver carcinoma and hepatitis B virus infection.

As for this clonotype: One end of the junction fails to match germline, which may point to a read error. The CDR3 here is CASRDAESSYKQYF. The CDR3 DNA reads as TGTGCCAGCAGGGACGCTGAGAGCTCCTACAAGCAGTACTTC. The rearrangement links TRBV28 to TRBJ2-7; D gene unclear. Germline values: CDR1 MDHEN, CDR2 SYDVKM. This CDR3 is 14 amino acids long.

Note on this clonotype: A read error may produce the germline difference seen at one junction end. The V gene is TRBV4-1, the J gene TRBJ2-1; 13 nucleotides line up with TRBD2. In germline, CDR1 is MGHRA, CDR2 YSYEKL. The CDR3 is made up of 20 amino acids. The CDR3 loop is CASSHQGLAGKLVGYNEQSF. The DNA of the CDR3 is TGCGCCAGCAGCCACCAGGGACTAGCGGGAAAGTTAGTGGGATACAATGAGCAGTCCTTC.

V gene TRBV20-1 combines with J gene TRBJ1-1, with D perhaps TRBD1 (5 bases). This CDR3 is 11 amino acids long. The germline V gene has CDR1 DFQATT and CDR2 SNEGSKA (reference sequence). Here the CDR3 reads CMVTGNTEAFF. DNA for the CDR3: TGCATGGTTACAGGGAACACTGAAGCTTTCTTT.

By proportion, this clonotype is medium-sized. The J gene is TRBJ2-7, the V gene TRBV5-4, with 10 bases that match TRBD2. Trimming removed 4 bases from V and 2 bases from J; junction bases left unmatched: 6. The CDR3 is 15 residues long. Germline CDR1 reads SGHNT; CDR2 reads YYREEE (reference sequence). Written as DNA, the CDR3 is TGTGCCAGCAGCCCAGGACTAGCGGTAACCTACGAGCAGTACTTC. Its protein product is CASSPGLAVTYEQYF.

On this clonotype itself: A much larger clone lies a single base off, so this may be a read error. This sequence joins TRBV6-4 and TRBJ2-6; D unclear. The CDR3 loop spans 12 amino acids. Trimming removed 11 bases at V and 0 bases at J, with 5 bases between. Germline V lookup: CDR1 MRHNA, CDR2 SNTAGT. In DNA, the CDR3 is TGTGCCGGCCGCTCTGGGGCCAACGTCCTGACTTTC. Translation gives CAGRSGANVLTF.

A note on this clonotype: A read error may be the cause here, since a much bigger clone is one base away. The chain recombines TRBV7-9 with TRBJ1-1, with 8 bases identical to TRBD1. Germline V lookup: CDR1 SEHNR, CDR2 FQNEAQ (reference sequence). The CDR3 totals 12 residues. DNA of the CDR3: TGTGCCAGCAGCCCAGAGACAGGGGACGCTTCCTTT. Its protein is CASSPETGDASF.

J is TRBJ2-5 and V is TRBV19; D gene uncertain. The germline V gene encodes CDR1 LNHDA and CDR2 SQIVND (reference sequence). The V and J ends lost 1 base and 4 bases respectively, with 10 bases between them. This CDR3 region has 14 residues. As DNA, the CDR3 is TGTGCCAGTAGTATAGGGAGCAAGGGAGAGACCCAGTACTTC. Translation: CASSIGSKGETQYF.

About this clonotype itself: Likely a read error: the CDR3 ends without its conserved phenylalanine or tryptophan. The DNA is left out, because the CDR3 cannot be placed on it with certainty; the CDR3 is given as TCRdb lists it. The V and J genes are TRBV12-3 or TRBV12-4 and TRBJ2-2. The CDR3 contains 13 residues when both ends are counted. CDR3 in amino acids: CASSFQNTGELLY.

As for this clonotype: One junction end disagrees with the germline gene, perhaps due to a read error. V and J are TRBV29-1 and TRBJ2-5; TRBD2 might be the D (5 bases). The CDR3 is 12 residues long. The germline V gene encodes CDR1 SQVTM and CDR2 ANQGSEA. CDR3 residues: CSGEINGETRYF. Here the CDR3 DNA reads TGCAGTGGCGAGATCAACGGGGAGACCCGGTACTTC.

For this clonotype: The CDR3 ends on some other residue instead of the conserved phenylalanine or tryptophan, so this is likely a read error. V usage is TRBV7-9 and J usage is TRBJ2-7; D gene uncertain. Germline CDR1 is SEHNR and CDR2 is FQNEAQ (reference sequence). The CDR3 spans 15 residues. Trimming shortened V by 0 bases and J by 1 base, and 10 bases separated the two germline ends. The CDR3 sequence: CASSLASRESYEQYS. DNA for the CDR3: TGTGCCAGCAGCTTAGCGAGTAGGGAATCCTACGAGCAGTACTCC.

To note about this clonotype: In this CDR3 the conserved last residue, phenylalanine or tryptophan, is missing, so a read error is likely. The limits of the CDR3 on the DNA are not certain, so only TCRdb's listed CDR3 is given. The chain links TRBV21-1 to TRBJ2-7; TRBD2, the table's D call, was not compared with the DNA. TRBV21-1 is annotated as a pseudogene. With termini counted, the CDR3 has 21 amino acids. The CDR3 loop is CASSRVVYEGTSGSPNYEQYL.

This clonotype was seen a single time. This chain connects TRBV6-6 to TRBJ2-2; D call uncertain. The CDR3 spans 15 residues. The V end lost 4 bases, the J end lost 2 bases, and 11 bases lay between the germline ends. The germline V gene has CDR1 MNHNY and CDR2 SVGAGI (reference sequence). CDR3 loop: CASSCTPFNTGELFF. For the CDR3, the DNA is TGTGCCAGCAGTTGCACCCCCTTCAACACCGGGGAGCTGTTTTTT.

V and J are TRBV4-1 and TRBJ2-5; D gene unclear. The CDR3 sequence is 15 residues long. Germline CDR1 and CDR2: MGHRA and YSYEKL. Trimming stripped 0 bases from V and 0 bases from J, with 8 bases between. The CDR3 spells CASSQDSEDQETQYF. The CDR3 coding sequence is TGCGCCAGCAGCCAAGATTCAGAGGACCAAGAGACCCAGTACTTC.

The sample holds many counts of this clonotype. The chain is built from TRBV6-1 and TRBJ2-3; D may be TRBD1 or TRBD2 (5 bases each). V lost 5 bases and J 0 bases, leaving 9 bases between the germline ends. Germline CDR1 MNHNS, CDR2 SASEGT. The CDR3 sequence is 14 residues long. CDR3: CASSNRDSTDTQYF. CDR3 nucleotides: TGTGCCAGCAGTAACCGGGACAGCACAGATACGCAGTATTTT.

A note on this clonotype: At one of its ends the junction is not consistent with the germline gene, which may arise from a read error. The chain joins TRBV6-1 to TRBJ1-1; D is perhaps TRBD1 (6 bases). The CDR3 has 13 residues. CDR1 MNHNS and CDR2 SASEGT come from the germline V gene. The chain's CDR3 is CPSRPDSLTEAFF. The CDR3 coding sequence is TGTCCCAGCAGGCCGGACAGTCTCACTGAAGCTTTCTTT.

Of note for this clonotype: Relative to the germline gene, one junction end is altered; a read error may explain this. The rearrangement joins TRBV6-2 or TRBV6-3 to TRBJ2-7, with a tentative D call TRBD2 (5 bases). The V gene's germline CDR1 is MNHEY and CDR2 SVGEGT. This CDR3 comprises 12 residues. CDR3 sequence (DNA): TGTGCCTCCTCTAGCAGACCCTACGAGCAGAACTTC. Amino acids: CASSSRPYEQNF.

In regard to this clonotype: An end of the junction does not agree with germline; a read error may underlie this. The chain employs TRBV4-2 and TRBJ1-1; D gene uncertain. Per germline, CDR1 LGHNA and CDR2 YNFKEQ. The length of the CDR3 is 14 residues. The DNA of the CDR3 is TGTGCCAGCTGCCAAGATCGGACTGTGACTGAAGCTTTCTTT. This translates into CASCQDRTVTEAFF.

With regard to this clonotype: The conserved phenylalanine or tryptophan is not found at the CDR3 terminus, so this likely reflects a read error. V gene TRBV6-2 or TRBV6-3 combines with J gene TRBJ2-2, with D tentatively TRBD1 (6 bases). The CDR3 loop spans 13 amino acids. CDR1 MNHEY and CDR2 SVGEGT come from the germline V gene. Trimming left V 6 bases short and J 8 bases short, with 13 bases between. The CDR3 DNA is TGTGCCAGCAGGTTGGGGGCCACAGGGGAGCTGTTTATT. Translated, it gives CASRLGATGELFI.

The chain links TRBV12-3 or TRBV12-4 to TRBJ1-5, with no clear D. The V end lost 8 bases, the J end lost 3 bases, and 23 bases lay between the germline ends. CDR3 length equals 17 residues. The CDR3 coding sequence is TGTGCCAGCTACCTACTGATGGTCGGGATAAACAATCAGCCCCAGCATTTT. Its protein is CASYLLMVGINNQPQHF.

On this clonotype itself: No conserved phenylalanine or tryptophan ends this CDR3, so it is likely a read error. The chain employs TRBV11-2 and TRBJ1-1; D call uncertain. This CDR3 region has 14 residues. Germline CDR1 reads SGHAT; CDR2 reads FQNNGV. The CDR3 loop is CAGSSGLRGTEAFS. For the CDR3, the DNA is TGTGCCGGCAGCTCCGGACTGAGAGGCACTGAAGCTTTCTCT.

This clonotype was detected only a few times. A much more abundant neighbour one base away suggests this may be a read error. This rearrangement joins TRBV10-3 to TRBJ2-5; D gene ambiguous. The CDR3 consists of 13 residues. CDR1 is ENHRY and CDR2 is SYGVKD in the germline V gene. CDR3 coding DNA: TGTACCATCAGTGAGTCGGCAGGAGAGACCCAGTACTTC. Translation: CTISESAGETQYF.